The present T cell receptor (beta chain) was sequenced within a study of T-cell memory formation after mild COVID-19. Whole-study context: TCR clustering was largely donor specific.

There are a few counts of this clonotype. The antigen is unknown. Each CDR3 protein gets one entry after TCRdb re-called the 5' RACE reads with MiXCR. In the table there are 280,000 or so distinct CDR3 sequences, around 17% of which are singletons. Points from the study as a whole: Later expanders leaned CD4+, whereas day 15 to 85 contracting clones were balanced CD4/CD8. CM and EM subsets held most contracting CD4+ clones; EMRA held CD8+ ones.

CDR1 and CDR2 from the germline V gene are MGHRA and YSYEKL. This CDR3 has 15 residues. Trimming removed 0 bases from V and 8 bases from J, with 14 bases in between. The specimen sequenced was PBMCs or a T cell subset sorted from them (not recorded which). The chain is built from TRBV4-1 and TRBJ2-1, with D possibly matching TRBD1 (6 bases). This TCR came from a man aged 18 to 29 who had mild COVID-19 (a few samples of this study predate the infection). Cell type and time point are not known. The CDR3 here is CASSQELGRGDEQFF. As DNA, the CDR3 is TGCGCCAGCAGCCAAGAATTAGGCAGGGGCGATGAGCAGTTCTTC.